This paragraph covers one TCR beta chain sequence. As yet, its antigen is unknown. The sample belongs to a study of breast tumors, draining lymph nodes, adjacent tissues. Findings and limits, study-wide: The data were judged consistent with most tumor T cells coming from lymph node and expanding in tumor. Luminal-like breast cancer showed significantly higher tumor–nontumor repertoire similarity than basal-like. That most tumor T cells come from lymph nodes remained unproven.

TCRdb reprocessed the multiplex PCR reads via MiXCR and lists one record per CDR3 protein. Among around 300,000 distinct CDR3 sequences listed, around 31% were seen once. V lost 6 bases and J lost 7, with 21 bases in between. The CDR3 runs to 14 residues. Germline lookup yields CDR1 DFQATT and CDR2 SNEGSKA (reference sequence). The lymph nodes were axillary draining lymph nodes from breast cancer patients. The chain links TRBV20-1 to TRBJ1-2; D gene uncertain. This TCR was sampled from a female donor with breast cancer. Some clones in this sample may be carry-over from other donors' samples. The sample comprised axillary lymph node tissue. CDR3 DNA: TGCAGTGCCCCGCGAGAACTTCTTACCTCTGGCTACACCTTC. Residues: CSAPRELLTSGYTF.